This entry lists 29 T cell receptor beta chains sequenced from one sample in a study of blood T cell repertoires in COVID-19. Using immunoSEQ multiplex PCR, the repertoire was profiled, and TCRdb retains in-frame clones only, with some absent. The sample comprises tens of thousands of clones, 70% to 85% of which are singletons, and approximately 25% rests with the top ten. Source material: peripheral blood. The receptors come from a man in his 60s with active or convalescent COVID-19.

In this sample, this clone turned up once. The chain links TRBV28 to TRBJ2-2, with 15 positions matching TRBD2. The CDR3 sequence is 19 residues long. The V gene's germline CDR1 is MDHEN and CDR2 SYDVKM. Germline trimming cut 5 bases from V and 2 bases from J; bases unmatched to any gene: 9. The CDR3 here is CASSPALGLAGGNTGELFF. The CDR3 DNA is TGTGCCAGCAGTCCGGCCCTGGGACTAGCGGGGGGCAACACCGGGGAGCTGTTTTTT.

The count of this clone is one. The gene calls are TRBV7-3 and TRBJ1-1; D call uncertain. The V and J ends lost 1 base and 7 bases respectively, with 10 bases between them. This CDR3 spans 13 amino acids. CDR1 SGHTA and CDR2 FQGTGA come from the germline V gene. The CDR3 protein is CASSLIPSGEAFF. CDR3 coding DNA: TGTGCCAGCAGCTTAATACCCTCGGGTGAAGCTTTCTTT.

The CDR3 DNA reads as TGTGCCAGCAGGGACAGCCAAACTTATGGCTACACCTTC. As protein: CASRDSQTYGYTF. V is TRBV2 and J is TRBJ1-2; D perhaps matches TRBD1 (6 bases). Trimming took off 6 bases at V and 5 bases at J, with 13 bases between the two ends. Germline V gene data show CDR1 as SNHLY and CDR2 as FYNNEI. The CDR3 spans 13 residues.

The chain is built from TRBV10-1 and TRBJ2-2; D is possibly TRBD1 (6 bases). Germline lookup yields CDR1 WNHNN and CDR2 SYGVQD (reference sequence). CDR3 length: 14 residues. Trimming removed 5 bases at V and 1 base at J, with 8 bases between. The CDR3 nucleotides read TGCGCCAGCAGTCCGGACAGGAACACCGGGGAGCTGTTTTTT. It is translated as CASSPDRNTGELFF.

V is TRBV4-2 and J is TRBJ2-3; TRBD2 is a possible D gene (7 bases). This CDR3 spans 17 amino acids. V dropped 0 bases and J dropped 4 bases, with 17 bases sitting between them. Germline CDR1 LGHNA, CDR2 YNFKEQ. The CDR3 DNA sequence: TGTGCCAGCAGCCAAGATACATGGGGGGGCGGGTCAGATACGCAGTATTTT. Its translation is CASSQDTWGGGSDTQYF.

The V and J genes are TRBV5-4 and TRBJ1-2; 8 bases are a match to TRBD1. The CDR3 sequence is 17 residues long. Germline V gene sequence: CDR1 SGHNT, CDR2 YYREEE (reference sequence). J lost 5 bases, V lost 0 bases, and 12 bases had no gene match. The DNA for the CDR3 is TGTGCCAGCAGCTTGGGATATGGGGACAGGTCCCCATATGGCTACACCTTC. Residues: CASSLGYGDRSPYGYTF.

V usage is TRBV19 and J usage is TRBJ1-2, with 7 bases that match TRBD1. CDR1 is LNHDA and CDR2 is SQIVND in the germline V gene (reference sequence). Unmatched junction bases numbered 5, after V lost 6 bases and J lost 7 bases. The CDR3 runs 12 residues. Here the CDR3 DNA reads TGTGCCAGTAGAGACAGGGAGGTTGGCTACACCTTC. This sequence encodes CASRDREVGYTF.

The chain joins TRBV5-4 to TRBJ1-6; TRBD1 matches 8 bases. V gave up 3 bases and J gave up 6 bases; unmatched junction bases: 5. Germline-derived CDR1 and CDR2 are SGHNT and YYREEE (reference sequence). The CDR3 extends over 15 amino acids. The CDR3 sequence is CASSSTGDSNSPLHF. The CDR3 coding sequence is TGTGCCAGCAGCTCGACAGGGGATAGTAATTCACCCCTCCACTTT.

The rearrangement uses TRBV4-1 and TRBJ1-5, with D unclear. V gave up 0 bases and J gave up 6 bases, with 12 bases separating them. Per germline, CDR1 MGHRA and CDR2 YSYEKL. CDR3 length: 15 amino acids. For the CDR3, the DNA is TGCGCCAGCAGCCAAGATGGGCGGGCCCTTCAGCCCCAGCATTTT. Translated, it gives CASSQDGRALQPQHF.

This clone was picked up a small number of times. J is TRBJ2-7 and V is TRBV28; no clear D. The V and J ends lost 7 bases and 7 bases respectively, with 14 bases between them. Germline V gene sequence: CDR1 MDHEN, CDR2 SYDVKM. This CDR3 is built from 12 residues. In nucleotides, the CDR3 is TGTGCCAGCAAAGACGGCCTCGGGGAGCAGTACTTC. Its translation: CASKDGLGEQYF.

The genes are TRBV15 and TRBJ1-1, with a tentative D call TRBD1 (6 bases). The length of the CDR3 is 19 residues. V was trimmed by 3 bases and J by 10 bases, leaving 33 bases between them. Germline assignment: CDR1 LNHNV and CDR2 YYDKDF (reference sequence). CDR3 sequence: CATSSTSALAQGPLFVAFF. Written as DNA, the CDR3 is TGTGCCACCAGCAGTACGTCAGCGCTGGCTCAGGGGCCCCTGTTTGTAGCTTTCTTT.

The CDR3 here is CASSAPGYEDYGYTF. The DNA of the CDR3 is TGTGCCAGCAGCGCACCGGGGTACGAGGACTATGGCTACACCTTC. The V call is TRBV7-9, the J call TRBJ1-2; D uncertain. Germline CDR1 is SEHNR and CDR2 is FQNEAQ (reference sequence). This CDR3 contains 15 residues. The V end was cut by 5 bases, the J end by 3 bases, with 16 bases between.

This clone was picked up one time. J is TRBJ1-2 and V is TRBV5-1, with 11 bases lining up with TRBD1. With V trimmed by 0 bases and J by 6 bases, 7 bases remained unmatched. Germline CDR1 SGHRS, CDR2 YFSETQ. This CDR3 contains 16 residues. The CDR3 spells CASSLAPGTGGNGYTF. The CDR3 DNA follows: TGCGCCAGCAGCTTGGCTCCCGGGACAGGGGGAAATGGCTACACCTTC.

This CDR3 reads CASRGTGWDTIYF. The CDR3 region has the DNA TGTGCCAGCAGGGGGACAGGGTGGGACACCATATATTTT. The chain links TRBV12-3 or TRBV12-4 to TRBJ1-3; 9 positions agree with TRBD1. The CDR3 covers 13 residues. The junction had 5 bases not matched to a gene; V was cut back by 6 bases and J by 8 bases.

V and J are TRBV7-3 and TRBJ2-2; perhaps TRBD2 as D (5 bases). The CDR3 spans 16 residues. Germline V CDR1 and CDR2: SGHTA, FQGTGA. Trimming cost V 3 bases and J 5 bases, with 16 bases left between them. CDR3 bases: TGTGCCAGCAGCTTGGGCGGGCTCCTGGGGACCGGGGAGCTGTTTTTT. Translation gives CASSLGGLLGTGELFF.

The chain has TRBV28 and TRBJ2-7; a weak D match, TRBD2 (6 bases). This CDR3 region has 13 residues. V dropped 5 bases and J dropped 6 bases, with 14 bases sitting between them. Germline V gene sequence: CDR1 MDHEN, CDR2 SYDVKM. The CDR3 bases are TGTGCCAGCAGTGGTACGGGAGACCGCGAGCAGTACTTC. Amino acids: CASSGTGDREQYF.

This sequence joins TRBV5-6 and TRBJ1-5, with D perhaps TRBD1 (6 bases). This CDR3 is 15 amino acids long. Per germline, CDR1 SGHDT and CDR2 YYEEEE. V was clipped by 2 bases and J by 4 bases, with 13 bases between them. The CDR3 here is CASSLGGRGNQPQHF. For the CDR3, the DNA is TGTGCCAGCAGCTTAGGGGGGCGGGGGAATCAGCCCCAGCATTTT.

This chain links TRBV3-1 (or the pseudogene TRBV3-2) with TRBJ2-5; 9 bases fit TRBD2. The V segment lost 4 bases and the J segment 2 bases; nucleotides outside the gene matches: 5. Germline assignment: CDR1 LGHDT and CDR2 YNNKEL (reference sequence). There are 15 residues in the CDR3. CDR3 in amino acids: CASSRPGLAQETQYF. The CDR3 nucleotides read TGTGCCAGCAGCCGACCGGGACTAGCTCAAGAGACCCAGTACTTC.

The chain recombines TRBV29-1 with TRBJ1-4; D uncertain. The CDR3 runs 12 residues. Trimming left V 5 bases short and J 6 bases short, with 10 bases between. Germline V gene sequence: CDR1 SQVTM, CDR2 ANQGSEA. The CDR3 sequence: CSVSGDDEKLFF. DNA of the CDR3: TGCAGCGTTTCCGGAGACGATGAAAAACTGTTTTTT.

A few counts support this clone. This rearrangement joins TRBV19 to TRBJ1-2; D perhaps matches TRBD1 (6 bases). CDR3 length: 15 amino acids. The ends were cut back, 9 bases at V and 0 bases at J, with 17 bases in the middle. The V gene's germline CDR1 is LNHDA and CDR2 SQIVND (reference sequence). As DNA, the CDR3 is TGTGCCAGCCTCAGAAAGGGGGTTTCTAACTATGGCTACACCTTC. It codes for CASLRKGVSNYGYTF.

In its sample, this clone is large (0.1 to 1%). This sequence joins TRBV7-9 and TRBJ2-2; 10 nucleotides match TRBD2. The CDR3 totals 17 residues. Germline trimming cut 4 bases from V and 0 bases from J; bases unmatched to any gene: 5. CDR1 and CDR2 from the germline V gene are SEHNR and FQNEAQ (reference sequence). The CDR3 region has the DNA TGTGCCAGCAGCTGGACTAGCGGACCCGCGAACACCGGGGAGCTGTTTTTT. Its protein is CASSWTSGPANTGELFF.

V and J are TRBV7-9 and TRBJ1-5; tentative D call: TRBD1 (5 bases). Looked up from germline, CDR1 is SEHNR and CDR2 is FQNEAQ (reference sequence). The CDR3 is 12 amino acids. V shed 5 bases and J shed 7 bases, with 9 bases lying between them. For the CDR3, the DNA is TGTGCCAGCAGCCCGCAGGGACAGCCCCAGCATTTT. This encodes CASSPQGQPQHF.

This clone was found a few times. The chain uses TRBV27 and TRBJ1-6; TRBD1 agrees at 8 bases. The CDR3 totals 17 residues. Germline values: CDR1 MNHEY, CDR2 SMNVEV (reference sequence). After removal of 3 bases from V and 2 bases from J, the junction contained 6 bases not matched to a gene. DNA for the CDR3: TGTGCCAGCAGTTTCTCGAACAGGGGGGCCTATAATTCACCCCTCCACTTT. This codes for CASSFSNRGAYNSPLHF.

This chain connects TRBV3-1 (or the pseudogene TRBV3-2) to TRBJ1-3; D is undetermined. The ends were cut back, 6 bases at V and 3 bases at J, with 6 bases in the middle. The CDR3 has 12 residues. Germline CDR1 and CDR2: LGHDT and YNNKEL (reference sequence). The CDR3 region has the DNA TGTGCCAGCAGTCCCGTTGGAAACACCATATATTTT. Protein sequence: CASSPVGNTIYF.

V gene TRBV6-5 combines with J gene TRBJ1-6; 9 bases are a match to TRBD1. Trimming at V came to 0 bases and at J to 10 bases, leaving 1 base not matched to a gene. This CDR3 has 14 residues. Germline V gene data show CDR1 as MNHEY and CDR2 as SVGAGI. The CDR3 protein is CASSYSTGGSPLHF. CDR3 sequence (DNA): TGTGCCAGCAGTTACTCGACAGGGGGATCACCCCTCCACTTT.

J is TRBJ2-5 and V is TRBV7-3, with D possibly TRBD1 on 6 matching bases. Trimming took off 3 bases at V and 4 bases at J, with 12 bases between the two ends. CDR3 length: 14 residues. CDR1 is SGHTA, CDR2 FQGTGA, per germline. CDR3 protein: CASSLGRGAETQYF. DNA of the CDR3: TGTGCCAGCAGCTTGGGCAGGGGAGCAGAGACCCAGTACTTC.

DNA of the CDR3: TGTGCCAGCAGTGAAGCGGGAGGGCTTCAGCCCCAGCATTTT. Encoded protein: CASSEAGGLQPQHF. V and J are TRBV6-1 and TRBJ1-5; D is unresolved. Trimming stripped 0 bases from V and 6 bases from J, with 9 bases between. From germline, CDR1 is MNHNS and CDR2 SASEGT. The CDR3 sequence is 14 residues long.

The chain joins TRBV6-6 to TRBJ2-7; 9 nucleotides line up with TRBD2. The V gene's germline CDR1 is MNHNY and CDR2 SVGAGI (reference sequence). With V trimmed by 2 bases and J by 3 bases, 2 bases remained unmatched. This CDR3 is built from 14 residues. This CDR3 reads CASSYQRGDYEQYF. In nucleotides, the CDR3 is TGTGCCAGCAGTTACCAGCGGGGGGACTACGAGCAGTACTTC.

This clone was observed a few times. The rearrangement uses TRBV3-1 (or the pseudogene TRBV3-2) and TRBJ2-1, with a possible D match to TRBD2 (7 bases). The germline V gene encodes CDR1 LGHDT and CDR2 YNNKEL (reference sequence). The V and J ends lost 1 base and 9 bases respectively, with 16 bases between them. The CDR3 consists of 15 residues. The CDR3 is CASSQAGHREGEQFF. CDR3 coding DNA: TGTGCCAGCAGCCAAGCAGGGCACAGGGAGGGTGAGCAGTTCTTC.